The 5 T cell receptor beta chains below come from one sample, sequenced in a study of T cells in Graves' hyperthyroidism and ophthalmopathy. RNA transcripts served as the template for amplifying TCR beta CDR3 regions. The HTBI set primed first-round TCR CDR3 RT-PCR. MiXCR was run by TCRdb on the multiplex PCR reads, yielding one entry per CDR3 protein. The sample holds about half a million distinct CDR3 sequences, roughly 20% seen once. The sequencing sample was made of blood. The receptors here all came from a man between 18 and 35 years old with Graves' hyperthyroidism.

This rearrangement joins TRBV4-1 to TRBJ1-2; possibly TRBD1 for D (6 bases). Germline loops: CDR1 MGHRA, CDR2 YSYEKL. With 2 bases removed from V and 6 bases from J, the gap between germline ends came to 16 bases. The CDR3 extends over 15 amino acids. The CDR3 is CASSQLRPGVHGYTF. The CDR3 region has the DNA TGCGCCAGCAGCCAACTCCGGCCAGGGGTCCATGGCTACACCTTC.

The sample holds many counts of this clonotype. The genes are TRBV12-3 or TRBV12-4 and TRBJ1-5; D perhaps matches TRBD1 (5 bases). The CDR3 is made up of 16 amino acids. The ends were cut back, 4 bases at V and 4 bases at J, with 17 bases in the middle. CDR3 nucleotides: TGTGCCAGCAGTTCGGGCATCAGGGTGGGGAATCAGCCCCAGCATTTT. It specifies CASSSGIRVGNQPQHF.

Ten or more counts support this clonotype. The chain joins TRBV12-3 or TRBV12-4 to TRBJ2-4; 9 bases agree with TRBD1. CDR3 size: 13 residues. The ends lost 6 bases at V and 9 bases at J; junction bases unmatched: 6. CDR3 bases: TGTGCCAGCAGCGGGACAGGGTCGGGCATTCAGTACTTC. It is translated as CASSGTGSGIQYF.

This chain uses TRBV4-1 with TRBJ1-1; D perhaps matches TRBD1 (5 bases). Between the trimmed V and J ends, which lost 0 bases and 2 bases, there was a span of 22 bases. CDR1 is MGHRA, CDR2 YSYEKL, per germline. The CDR3 extends over 19 amino acids. The CDR3 coding sequence is TGCGCCAGCAGCCAAGAACCCCCGGGGATCGGGGGGTCCAACACTGAAGCTTTCTTT. Translated, it gives CASSQEPPGIGGSNTEAFF.

This clonotype was counted many times. V usage is TRBV5-1 and J usage is TRBJ1-5; D unresolved. The germline V and J ends were trimmed by 4 bases and 3 bases, with 11 bases remaining between them. The germline V gene has CDR1 SGHRS and CDR2 YFSETQ. The CDR3 length is 14 residues. DNA of the CDR3: TGCGCCAGCAGCCCCGGGCTGCTCAATCAGCCCCAGCATTTT. Its protein product is CASSPGLLNQPQHF.